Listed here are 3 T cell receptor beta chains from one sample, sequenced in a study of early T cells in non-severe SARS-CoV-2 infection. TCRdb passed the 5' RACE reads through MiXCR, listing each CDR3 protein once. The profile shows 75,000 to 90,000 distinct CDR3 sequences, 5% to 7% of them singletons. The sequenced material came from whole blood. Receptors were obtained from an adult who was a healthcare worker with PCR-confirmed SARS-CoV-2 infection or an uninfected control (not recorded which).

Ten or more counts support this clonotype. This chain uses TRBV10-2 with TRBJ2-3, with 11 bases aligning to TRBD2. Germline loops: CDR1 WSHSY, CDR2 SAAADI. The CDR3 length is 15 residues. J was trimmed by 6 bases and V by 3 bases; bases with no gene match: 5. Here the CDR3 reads CASSELAGEPDTQYF. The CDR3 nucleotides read TGCGCCAGCAGTGAACTAGCGGGAGAGCCGGATACGCAGTATTTT.

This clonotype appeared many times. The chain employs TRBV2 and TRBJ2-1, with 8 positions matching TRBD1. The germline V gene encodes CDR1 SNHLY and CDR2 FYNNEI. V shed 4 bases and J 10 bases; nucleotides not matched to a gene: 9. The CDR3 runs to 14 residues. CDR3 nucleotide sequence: TGTGCCAGCAGTGGAGAGGGCAGGGGGCTGGAGCAGTTCTTC. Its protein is CASSGEGRGLEQFF.

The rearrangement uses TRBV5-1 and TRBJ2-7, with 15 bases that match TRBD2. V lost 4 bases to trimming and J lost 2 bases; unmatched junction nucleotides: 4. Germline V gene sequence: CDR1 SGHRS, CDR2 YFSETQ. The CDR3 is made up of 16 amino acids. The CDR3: CASSPGTSGRTYEQYF. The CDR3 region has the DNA TGCGCCAGCAGCCCGGGGACTAGCGGGAGGACCTACGAGCAGTACTTC.